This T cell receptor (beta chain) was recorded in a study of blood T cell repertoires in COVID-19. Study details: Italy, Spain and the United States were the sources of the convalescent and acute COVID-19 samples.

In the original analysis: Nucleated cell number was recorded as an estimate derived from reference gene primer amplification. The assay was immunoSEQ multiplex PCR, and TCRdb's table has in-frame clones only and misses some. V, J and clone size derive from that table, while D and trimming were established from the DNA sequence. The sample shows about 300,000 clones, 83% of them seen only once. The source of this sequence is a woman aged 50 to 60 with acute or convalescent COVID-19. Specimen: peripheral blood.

The CDR3 nucleotides are TGCGCCAGCAGCCAGGCGCCGGGGGGATCCTTTACCTACGAGCAGTACGTC. It codes for CASSQAPGGSFTYEQYV. This sequence joins TRBV4-1 and TRBJ2-7; TRBD2 agrees at 7 bases. The CDR3 is made up of 17 amino acids. The junction had 13 bases not matched to a gene; V was cut back by 3 bases and J by 2 bases. CDR1 and CDR2 (germline): MGHRA, YSYEKL.